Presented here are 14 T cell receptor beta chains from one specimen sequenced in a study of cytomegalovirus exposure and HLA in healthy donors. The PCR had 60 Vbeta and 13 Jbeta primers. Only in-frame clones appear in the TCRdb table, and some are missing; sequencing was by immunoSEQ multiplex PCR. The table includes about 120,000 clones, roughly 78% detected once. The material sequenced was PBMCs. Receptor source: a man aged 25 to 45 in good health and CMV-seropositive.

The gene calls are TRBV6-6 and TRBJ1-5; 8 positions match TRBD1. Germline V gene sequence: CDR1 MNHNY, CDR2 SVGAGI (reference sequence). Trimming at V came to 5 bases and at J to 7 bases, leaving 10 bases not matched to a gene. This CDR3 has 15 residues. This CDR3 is CASSRGTGTHQPQHF. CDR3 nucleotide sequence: TGTGCCAGCAGTCGCGGGACAGGTACACACCAGCCCCAGCATTTT.

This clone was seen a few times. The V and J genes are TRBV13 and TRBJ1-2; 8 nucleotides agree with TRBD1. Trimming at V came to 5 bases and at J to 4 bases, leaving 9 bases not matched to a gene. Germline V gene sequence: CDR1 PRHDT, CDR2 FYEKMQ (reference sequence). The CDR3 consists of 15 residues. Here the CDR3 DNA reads TGTGCCAGCAGCCCAGAGGGACAGGTTATCTATGGCTACACCTTC. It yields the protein CASSPEGQVIYGYTF.

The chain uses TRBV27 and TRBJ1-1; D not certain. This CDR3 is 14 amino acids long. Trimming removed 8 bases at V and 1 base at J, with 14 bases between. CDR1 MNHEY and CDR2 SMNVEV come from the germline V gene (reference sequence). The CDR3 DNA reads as TGTGCCAGCCCCTGTGGTGCGGGGAACACTGAAGCTTTCTTT. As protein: CASPCGAGNTEAFF.

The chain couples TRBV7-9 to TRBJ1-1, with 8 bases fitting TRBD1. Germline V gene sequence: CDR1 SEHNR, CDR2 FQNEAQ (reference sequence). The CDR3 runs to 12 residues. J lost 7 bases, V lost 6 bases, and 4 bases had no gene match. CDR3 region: CASRTDRGEAFF. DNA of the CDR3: TGTGCCAGCAGGACAGACAGGGGTGAAGCTTTCTTT.

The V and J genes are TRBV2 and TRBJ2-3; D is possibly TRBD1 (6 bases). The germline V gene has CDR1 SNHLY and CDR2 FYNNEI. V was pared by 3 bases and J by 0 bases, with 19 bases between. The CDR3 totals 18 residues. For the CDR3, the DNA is TGTGCCAGCAGTGATCCAGGGGCAGGGTCCAGGAGCACAGATACGCAGTATTTT. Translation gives CASSDPGAGSRSTDTQYF.

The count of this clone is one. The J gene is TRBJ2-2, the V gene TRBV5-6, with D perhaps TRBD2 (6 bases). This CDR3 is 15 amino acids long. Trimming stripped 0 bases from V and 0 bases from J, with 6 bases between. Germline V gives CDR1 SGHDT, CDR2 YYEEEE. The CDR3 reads CASSLAGANTGELFF. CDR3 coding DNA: TGTGCCAGCAGCTTGGCGGGGGCGAACACCGGGGAGCTGTTTTTT.

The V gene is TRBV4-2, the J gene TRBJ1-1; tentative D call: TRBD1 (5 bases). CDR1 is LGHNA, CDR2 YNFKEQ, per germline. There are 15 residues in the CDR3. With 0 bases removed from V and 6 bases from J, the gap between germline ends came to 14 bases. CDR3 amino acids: CASSQDSRGDSEAFF. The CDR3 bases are TGTGCCAGCAGCCAAGATAGTCGAGGGGACTCTGAAGCTTTCTTT.

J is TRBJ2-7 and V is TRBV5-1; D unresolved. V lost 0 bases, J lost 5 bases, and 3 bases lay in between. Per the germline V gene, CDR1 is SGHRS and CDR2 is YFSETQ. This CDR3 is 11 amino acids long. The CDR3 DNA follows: TGCGCCAGCAGCTTGGGGCACGAGCAGTACTTC. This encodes CASSLGHEQYF. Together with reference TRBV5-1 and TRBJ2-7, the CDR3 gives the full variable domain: KAGVTQTPRYLIKTRGQQVTLSCSPISGHRSVSWYQQTPGQGLQFLFEYFSETQRNKGNFPGRFSGRQFSNSRSEMNVSTLELGDSALYLCASSLGHEQYFGPGTRLTVT.

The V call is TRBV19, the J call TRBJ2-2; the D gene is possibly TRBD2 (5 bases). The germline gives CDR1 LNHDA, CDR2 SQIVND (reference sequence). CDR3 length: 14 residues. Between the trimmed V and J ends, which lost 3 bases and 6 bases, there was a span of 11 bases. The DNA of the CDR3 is TGTGCCAGTAGTATTGAGGGAAGGGCCGGGGAGCTGTTTTTT. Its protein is CASSIEGRAGELFF.

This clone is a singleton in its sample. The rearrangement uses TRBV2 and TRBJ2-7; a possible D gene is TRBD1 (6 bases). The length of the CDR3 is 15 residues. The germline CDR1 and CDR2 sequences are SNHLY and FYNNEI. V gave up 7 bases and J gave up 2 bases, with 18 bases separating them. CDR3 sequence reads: CASIGARGSPYEQYF. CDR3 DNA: TGTGCCAGCATAGGAGCCAGGGGTTCCCCCTACGAGCAGTACTTC.

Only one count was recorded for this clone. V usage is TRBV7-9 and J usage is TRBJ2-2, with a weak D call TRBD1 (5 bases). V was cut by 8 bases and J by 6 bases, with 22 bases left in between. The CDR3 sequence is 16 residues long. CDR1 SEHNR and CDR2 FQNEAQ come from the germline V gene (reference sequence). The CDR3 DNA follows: TGTGCCAGCCAAAGGGCCGCCGCAGGGTACCCCGGGGAGCTGTTTTTT. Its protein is CASQRAAAGYPGELFF.

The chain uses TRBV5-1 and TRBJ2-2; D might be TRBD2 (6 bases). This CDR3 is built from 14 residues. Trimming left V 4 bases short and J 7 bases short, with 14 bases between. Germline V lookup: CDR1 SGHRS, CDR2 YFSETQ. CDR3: CASSPASDHGELFF. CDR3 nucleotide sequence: TGCGCCAGCAGCCCAGCTAGCGATCACGGGGAGCTGTTTTTT.

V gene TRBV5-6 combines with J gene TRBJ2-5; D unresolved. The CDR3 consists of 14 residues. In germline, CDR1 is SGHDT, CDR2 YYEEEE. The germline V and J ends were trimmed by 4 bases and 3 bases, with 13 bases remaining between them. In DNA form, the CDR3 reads TGTGCCAGCAGCATACCCCCAGAAAAAGAGACCCAGTACTTC. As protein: CASSIPPEKETQYF.

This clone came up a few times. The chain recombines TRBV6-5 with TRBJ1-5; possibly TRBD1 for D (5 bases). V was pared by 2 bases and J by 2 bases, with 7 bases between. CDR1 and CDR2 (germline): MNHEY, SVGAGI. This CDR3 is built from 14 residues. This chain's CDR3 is CASSYRGGNQPQHF. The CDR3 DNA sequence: TGTGCCAGCAGTTACAGGGGTGGCAATCAGCCCCAGCATTTT.